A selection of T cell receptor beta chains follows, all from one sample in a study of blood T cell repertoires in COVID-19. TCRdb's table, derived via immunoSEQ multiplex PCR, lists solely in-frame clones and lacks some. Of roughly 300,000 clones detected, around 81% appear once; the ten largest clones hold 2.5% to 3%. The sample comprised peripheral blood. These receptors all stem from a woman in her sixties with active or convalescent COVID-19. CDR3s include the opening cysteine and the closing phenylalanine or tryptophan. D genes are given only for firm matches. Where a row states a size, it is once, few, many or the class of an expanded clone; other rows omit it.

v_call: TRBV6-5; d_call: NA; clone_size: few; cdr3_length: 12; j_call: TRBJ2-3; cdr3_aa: CASMAETDTQYF; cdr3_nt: TGTGCCAGCATGGCGGAGACAGATACGCAGTATTTT
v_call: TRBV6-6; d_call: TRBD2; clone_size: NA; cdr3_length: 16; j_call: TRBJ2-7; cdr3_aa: CASSYFSGGSSYEQYF; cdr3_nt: TGTGCCAGCAGTTACTTCTCCGGGGGGAGCTCCTACGAGCAGTACTTC
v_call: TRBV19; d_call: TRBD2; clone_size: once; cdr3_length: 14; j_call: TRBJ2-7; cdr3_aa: CASSNQRGSYEQYF; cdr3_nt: TGTGCCAGTAGTAACCAGCGGGGGTCCTACGAGCAGTACTTC
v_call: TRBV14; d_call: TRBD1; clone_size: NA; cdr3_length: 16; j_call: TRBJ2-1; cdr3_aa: CASSLSGTGGWNEQFF; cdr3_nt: TGTGCCAGCAGCTTAAGCGGGACAGGGGGCTGGAATGAGCAGTTCTTC
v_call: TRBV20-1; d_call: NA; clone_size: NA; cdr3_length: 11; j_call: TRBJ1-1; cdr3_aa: CSASSGHEAFF; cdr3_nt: TGCAGTGCTAGTTCAGGTCATGAAGCTTTCTTT
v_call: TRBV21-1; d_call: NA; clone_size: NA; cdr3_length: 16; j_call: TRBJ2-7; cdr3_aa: CASSPLLGPRLYEQYF; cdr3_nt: TGTGCCAGCAGCCCCCTATTGGGGCCGCGCCTCTACGAGCAGTACTTC
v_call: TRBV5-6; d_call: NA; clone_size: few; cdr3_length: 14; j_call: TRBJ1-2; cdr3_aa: CASSLGRRDYGYTF; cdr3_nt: TGTGCCAGCAGCTTGGGCAGGAGGGACTATGGCTACACCTTC
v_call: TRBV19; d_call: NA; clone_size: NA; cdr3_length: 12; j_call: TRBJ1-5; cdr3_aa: CASSIQRQPQHF; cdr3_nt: TGTGCCAGTAGCATCCAGCGTCAGCCCCAGCATTTT
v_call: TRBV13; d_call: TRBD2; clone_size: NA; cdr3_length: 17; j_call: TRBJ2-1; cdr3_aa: CASSLGLTGGRFREQFF; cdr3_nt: TGTGCCAGCAGCTTAGGCTTGACGGGGGGGCGGTTTAGGGAGCAGTTCTTC
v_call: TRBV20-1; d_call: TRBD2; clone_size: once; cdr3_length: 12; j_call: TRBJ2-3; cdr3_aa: CSASHSGRVVYF; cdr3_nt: TGCAGTGCTAGTCATAGCGGGCGCGTAGTGTATTTT
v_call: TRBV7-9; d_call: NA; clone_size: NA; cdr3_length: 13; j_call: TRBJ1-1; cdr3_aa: CASSLASQGEAFF; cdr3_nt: TGTGCCAGCAGCTTAGCTTCACAGGGTGAAGCTTTCTTT
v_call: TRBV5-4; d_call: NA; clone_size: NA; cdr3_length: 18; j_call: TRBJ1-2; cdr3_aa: CASSLKFAVGRDSLGYTF; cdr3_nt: TGTGCCAGCAGCTTAAAGTTCGCGGTCGGGAGGGATTCCCTTGGCTACACCTTC
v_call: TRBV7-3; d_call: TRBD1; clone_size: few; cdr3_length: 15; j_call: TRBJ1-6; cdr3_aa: CASSPQGAKNSPLHF; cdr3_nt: TGTGCCAGCAGCCCGCAGGGGGCTAAGAATTCACCCCTCCACTTT
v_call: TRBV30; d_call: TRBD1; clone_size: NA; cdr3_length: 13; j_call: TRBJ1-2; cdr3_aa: CAWAGGPNYGYTF; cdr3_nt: TGTGCCTGGGCAGGGGGTCCTAACTATGGCTACACCTTC
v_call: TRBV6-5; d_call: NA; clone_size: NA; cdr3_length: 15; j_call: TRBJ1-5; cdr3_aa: CASRSSAYSNQPQHF; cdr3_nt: TGTGCCAGCAGGTCTTCAGCGTATAGCAATCAGCCCCAGCATTTT
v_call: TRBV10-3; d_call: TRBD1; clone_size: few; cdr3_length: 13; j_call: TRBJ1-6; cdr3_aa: CAITSDRAAPLHF; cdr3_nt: TGTGCCATCACCTCAGACAGGGCGGCACCCCTCCACTTT
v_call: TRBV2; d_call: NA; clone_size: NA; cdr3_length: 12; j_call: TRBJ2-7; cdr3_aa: CASNPPGSEQYF; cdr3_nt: TGTGCCAGCAATCCCCCCGGTAGCGAGCAGTACTTC
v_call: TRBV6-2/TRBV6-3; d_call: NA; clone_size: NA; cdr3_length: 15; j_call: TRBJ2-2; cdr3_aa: CASSEVPRGTGELFF; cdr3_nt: TGTGCCAGCAGCGAAGTCCCCCGAGGCACCGGGGAGCTGTTTTTT
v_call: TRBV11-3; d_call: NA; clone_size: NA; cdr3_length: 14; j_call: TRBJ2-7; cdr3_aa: CASSSRQNPHEQYF; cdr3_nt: TGTGCCAGCAGCTCAAGACAGAACCCTCACGAGCAGTACTTC
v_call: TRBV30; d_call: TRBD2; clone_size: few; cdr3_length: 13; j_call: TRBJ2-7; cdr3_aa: CAWVPGGRYEQYF; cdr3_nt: TGTGCCTGGGTACCCGGGGGGAGGTACGAGCAGTACTTC
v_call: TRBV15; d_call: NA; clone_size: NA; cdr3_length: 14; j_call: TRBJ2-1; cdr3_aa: CATSRDYEQDEQFF; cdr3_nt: TGTGCCACCAGCAGAGATTATGAGCAGGATGAGCAGTTCTTC
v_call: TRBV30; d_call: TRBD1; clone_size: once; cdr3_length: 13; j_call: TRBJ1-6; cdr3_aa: CAWGQGGNSPLHF; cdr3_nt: TGTGCCTGGGGACAGGGGGGAAATTCACCCCTCCACTTT
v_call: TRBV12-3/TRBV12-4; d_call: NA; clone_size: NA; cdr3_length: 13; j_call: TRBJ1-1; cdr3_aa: CASSLRPGTEAFF; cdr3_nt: TGTGCCAGCAGTTTAAGGCCGGGCACTGAAGCTTTCTTT
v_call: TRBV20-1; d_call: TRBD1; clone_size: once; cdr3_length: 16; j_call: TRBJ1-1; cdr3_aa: CSASAGTGGINTEAFF; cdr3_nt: TGCAGTGCTAGTGCCGGGACAGGGGGGATAAACACTGAAGCTTTCTTT
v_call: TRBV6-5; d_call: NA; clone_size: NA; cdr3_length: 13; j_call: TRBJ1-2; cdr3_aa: CASSSTANYGYTF; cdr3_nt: TGTGCCAGCAGTTCAACAGCTAACTATGGCTACACCTTC
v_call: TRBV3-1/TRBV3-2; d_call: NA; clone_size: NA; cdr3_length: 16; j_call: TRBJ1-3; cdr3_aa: CASSQDDSHSGNTIYF; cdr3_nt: TGTGCCAGCAGCCAAGATGACTCTCACTCGGGAAACACCATATATTTT
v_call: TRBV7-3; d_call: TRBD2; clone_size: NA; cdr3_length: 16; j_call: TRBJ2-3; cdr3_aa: CASSSGPGLAGDTQYF; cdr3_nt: TGTGCCAGCAGCTCTGGTCCGGGACTAGCGGGGGATACGCAGTATTTT
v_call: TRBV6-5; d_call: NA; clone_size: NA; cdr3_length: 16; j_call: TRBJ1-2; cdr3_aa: CASSFSPTTSDYGYTF; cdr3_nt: TGTGCCAGCAGTTTCTCCCCAACCACAAGCGACTATGGCTACACCTTC
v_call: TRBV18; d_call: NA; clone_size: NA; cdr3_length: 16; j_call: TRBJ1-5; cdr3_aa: CASSPPGGGGNQPQHF; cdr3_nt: TGTGCCAGCTCACCACCCGGGGGAGGCGGCAATCAGCCCCAGCATTTT
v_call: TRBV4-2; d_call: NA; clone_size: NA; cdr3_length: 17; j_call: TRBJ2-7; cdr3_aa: CASSQEGFFRAGNEQYF; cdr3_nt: TGTGCCAGCAGCCAAGAAGGCTTTTTCAGGGCGGGGAACGAGCAGTACTTC
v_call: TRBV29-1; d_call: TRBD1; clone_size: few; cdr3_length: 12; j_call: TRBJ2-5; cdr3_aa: CSVRTGQQTQYF; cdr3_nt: TGCAGCGTTCGGACAGGCCAACAGACCCAGTACTTC
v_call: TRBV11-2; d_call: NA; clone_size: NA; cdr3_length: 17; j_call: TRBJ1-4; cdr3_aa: CASSLRFLGARNEKLFF; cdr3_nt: TGTGCCAGCAGCTTAAGATTCTTGGGGGCGAGGAATGAAAAACTGTTTTTT
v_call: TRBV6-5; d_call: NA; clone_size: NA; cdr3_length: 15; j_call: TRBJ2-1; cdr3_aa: CASRLPGAIYNEQFF; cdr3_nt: TGTGCCAGCAGGCTACCAGGGGCGATATACAATGAGCAGTTCTTC
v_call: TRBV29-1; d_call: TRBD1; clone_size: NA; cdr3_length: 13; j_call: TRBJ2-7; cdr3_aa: CSVAGQGAKEQYF; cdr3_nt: TGCAGCGTCGCCGGGCAGGGGGCGAAGGAGCAGTACTTC
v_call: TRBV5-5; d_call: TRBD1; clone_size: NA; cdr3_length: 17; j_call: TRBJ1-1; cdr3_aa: CASSLADRGAAYTEAFF; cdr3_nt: TGTGCCAGCAGCTTGGCGGACAGGGGCGCCGCATACACTGAAGCTTTCTTT
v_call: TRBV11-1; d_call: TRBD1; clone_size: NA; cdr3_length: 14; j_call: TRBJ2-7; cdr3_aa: CASTETGRAYEQYF; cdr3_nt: TGTGCCAGCACCGAGACAGGGCGTGCCTACGAGCAGTACTTC
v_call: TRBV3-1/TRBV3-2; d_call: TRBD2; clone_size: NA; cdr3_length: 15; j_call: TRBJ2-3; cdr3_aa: CASSSRGGGTDTQYF; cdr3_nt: TGTGCCAGCAGCTCGCGGGGGGGTGGCACAGATACGCAGTATTTT
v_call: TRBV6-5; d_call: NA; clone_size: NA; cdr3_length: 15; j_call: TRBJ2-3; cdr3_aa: CASNPRLTRSDTQYF; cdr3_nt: TGTGCCAGCAACCCCCGCTTGACTAGATCAGATACGCAGTATTTT
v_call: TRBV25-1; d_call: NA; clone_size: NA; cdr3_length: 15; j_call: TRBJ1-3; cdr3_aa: CASSEPSGSGNTIYF; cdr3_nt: TGTGCCAGCAGTGAACCGTCGGGCTCTGGAAACACCATATATTTT
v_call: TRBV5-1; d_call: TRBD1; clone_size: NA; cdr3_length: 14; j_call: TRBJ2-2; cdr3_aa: CASSQGANTGELFF; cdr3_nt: TGCGCCAGCAGCCAGGGGGCGAACACCGGGGAGCTGTTTTTT
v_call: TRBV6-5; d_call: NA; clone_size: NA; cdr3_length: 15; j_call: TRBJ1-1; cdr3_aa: CASRTPGQVGTEAFF; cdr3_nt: TGTGCCAGCAGGACCCCAGGGCAGGTGGGCACTGAAGCTTTCTTT
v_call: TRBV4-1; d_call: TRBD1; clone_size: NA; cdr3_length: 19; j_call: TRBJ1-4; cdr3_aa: CASSPSQTGSPATNEKLFF; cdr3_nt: TGCGCCAGCAGCCCATCTCAGACAGGGAGCCCTGCAACTAATGAAAAACTGTTTTTT
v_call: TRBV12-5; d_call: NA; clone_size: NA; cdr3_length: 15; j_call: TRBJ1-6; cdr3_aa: CASGLRGGGDSPLHF; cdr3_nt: TGTGCTAGTGGTTTGCGGGGGGGAGGGGATTCACCCCTCCACTTT
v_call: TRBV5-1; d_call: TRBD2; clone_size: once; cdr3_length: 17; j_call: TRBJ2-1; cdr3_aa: CASSLAGGRGAYNEQFF; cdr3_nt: TGCGCCAGCAGCTTGGCCGGTGGGCGGGGGGCCTACAATGAGCAGTTCTTC
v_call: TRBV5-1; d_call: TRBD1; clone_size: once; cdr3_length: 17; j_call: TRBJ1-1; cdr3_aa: CASSPKTGGSPTTEAFF; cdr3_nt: TGCGCCAGCAGCCCCAAGACAGGGGGGTCCCCGACCACTGAAGCTTTCTTT
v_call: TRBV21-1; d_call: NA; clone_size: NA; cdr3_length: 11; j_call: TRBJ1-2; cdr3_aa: CASKTYVSYTF; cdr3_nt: TGTGCCAGCAAGACATACGTTTCCTACACCTTC
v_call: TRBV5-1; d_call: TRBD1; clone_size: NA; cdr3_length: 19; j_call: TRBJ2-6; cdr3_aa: CASSFVPGQGNSGANVLTF; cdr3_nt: TGCGCCAGCAGCTTTGTCCCGGGACAGGGAAACTCTGGGGCCAACGTCCTGACTTTC
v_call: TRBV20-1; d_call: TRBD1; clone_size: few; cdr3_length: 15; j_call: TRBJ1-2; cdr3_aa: CSASPDRGKYYGYTF; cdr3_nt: TGCAGTGCTAGTCCCGACAGGGGAAAATACTATGGCTACACCTTC
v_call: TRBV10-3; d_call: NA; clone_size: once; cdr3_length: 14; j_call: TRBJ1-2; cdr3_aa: CAINLLGLNYGYTF; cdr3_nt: TGTGCCATCAACCTGCTAGGTCTTAACTATGGCTACACCTTC
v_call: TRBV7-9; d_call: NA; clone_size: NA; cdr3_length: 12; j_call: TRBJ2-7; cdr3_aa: CASSLGANEQYF; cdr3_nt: TGTGCCAGCAGCTTAGGGGCGAACGAGCAGTACTTC
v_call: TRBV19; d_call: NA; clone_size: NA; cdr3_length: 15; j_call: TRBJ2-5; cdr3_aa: CASSIRQGTGETQYF; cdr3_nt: TGTGCCAGTAGTATCAGGCAGGGGACGGGAGAGACCCAGTACTTC
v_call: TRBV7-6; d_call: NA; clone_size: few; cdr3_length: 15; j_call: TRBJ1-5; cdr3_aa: CASSLGPYSNQPQHF; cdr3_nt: TGTGCCAGCAGCTTAGGGCCTTATAGCAATCAGCCCCAGCATTTT
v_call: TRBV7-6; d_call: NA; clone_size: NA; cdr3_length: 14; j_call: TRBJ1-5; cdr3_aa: CASSRGGLGQPQHF; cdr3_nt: TGTGCCAGCAGCCGTGGGGGGTTGGGTCAGCCCCAGCATTTT
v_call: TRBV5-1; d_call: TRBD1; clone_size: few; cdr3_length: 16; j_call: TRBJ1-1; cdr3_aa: CASSLGDRGLGTEAFF; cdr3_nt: TGCGCCAGCAGCTTGGGGGACAGGGGTTTGGGTACTGAAGCTTTCTTT
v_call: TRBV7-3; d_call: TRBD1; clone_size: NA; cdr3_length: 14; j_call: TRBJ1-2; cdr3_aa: CASSRGDRFYGYTF; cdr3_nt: TGTGCCAGCAGCCGAGGGGACAGATTCTATGGCTACACCTTC